A single sample gave rise to the 21 T cell receptor beta chains below, sequenced in a study of blood T cell repertoires in COVID-19. The method was immunoSEQ multiplex PCR; TCRdb's version includes in-frame clones alone and lacks a portion of them. The repertoire holds about 37,000 clones, with about 90% as singletons. Sequenced: peripheral blood. The receptor source for this set is a woman in her thirties in a cohort sampled during active COVID-19.

The genes are TRBV12-5 and TRBJ1-1; D is undetermined. This CDR3 spans 14 amino acids. Germline CDR1 and CDR2: LGHNT and FRNRAP. Trimming stripped 8 bases from V and 0 bases from J, with 13 bases between. CDR3 bases: TGTGCTAGTAGAGAGGACTCCTTGAACACTGAAGCTTTCTTT. Translation: CASREDSLNTEAFF.

The chain links TRBV18 to TRBJ2-1; 12 nucleotides align to TRBD2. The CDR3 consists of 14 residues. Germline assignment: CDR1 KGHSH and CDR2 LQKENI. The V segment lost 9 bases and the J segment 9 bases; nucleotides outside the gene matches: 9. CDR3 in DNA: TGTGCCAGTTCCGAGACTAGCGGGAGTGCTGAGCAGTTCTTC. It specifies CASSETSGSAEQFF.

The rearrangement uses TRBV5-1 and TRBJ2-2, with TRBD2 matching 14 bases. The CDR3 is made up of 16 amino acids. After removal of 5 bases from V and 8 bases from J, the junction contained 8 bases not matched to a gene. Germline CDR1 reads SGHRS; CDR2 reads YFSETQ. CDR3 region: CASSPRLAGGPGELFF. The CDR3 DNA sequence: TGCGCCAGCAGTCCCAGACTAGCGGGAGGGCCGGGGGAGCTGTTTTTT.

This chain joins TRBV28 and TRBJ1-4, with 7 bases lining up with TRBD1. This CDR3 comprises 13 residues. Germline lookup yields CDR1 MDHEN and CDR2 SYDVKM. Trimming took 2 bases from V and 6 from J; bases not matched to a gene: 0. The CDR3 nucleotides read TGTGCCAGCAGTTTAGACAGGGATGAAAAACTGTTTTTT. It encodes CASSLDRDEKLFF.

The chain couples TRBV2 to TRBJ2-2, with 8 bases aligning to TRBD2. The germline CDR1 and CDR2 sequences are SNHLY and FYNNEI. The CDR3 loop spans 15 amino acids. The junction had 6 bases not matched to a gene; V was cut back by 5 bases and J by 4 bases. DNA for the CDR3: TGTGCCAGCAGTTCGACCGGGAGGGCCACCGGGGAGCTGTTTTTT. Translating gives CASSSTGRATGELFF.

The gene calls are TRBV6-4 and TRBJ1-1; TRBD1 agrees at 11 bases. The CDR3 length is 18 residues. From germline, CDR1 is MRHNA and CDR2 SNTAGT. The junction had 16 bases not matched to a gene; V was cut back by 6 bases and J by 4 bases. The CDR3 DNA is TGTGCCAGCAGCCCTGTGCTGGGACAGGGGGGAGTGGGCACTGAAGCTTTCTTT. Its protein is CASSPVLGQGGVGTEAFF.

The V and J genes are TRBV7-3 and TRBJ2-3; 7 nucleotides agree with TRBD1. Germline V gene sequence: CDR1 SGHTA, CDR2 FQGTGA. The CDR3 has 15 amino acids. V lost 2 bases and J lost 2; bases outside the gene matches: 4. CDR3 DNA: TGTGCCAGCAGCTTATCAGGGGGTGCCACAGATACGCAGTATTTT. Its protein is CASSLSGGATDTQYF.

The chain is built from TRBV7-9 and TRBJ1-2; 7 positions agree with TRBD1. Trimming at V came to 5 bases and at J to 8 bases, leaving 8 bases not matched to a gene. Looked up from germline, CDR1 is SEHNR and CDR2 is FQNEAQ (reference sequence). The CDR3 runs to 13 residues. Written as DNA, the CDR3 is TGTGCCAGCAGCCCCAACGACAGGGTCGGCTACACCTTC. It translates to CASSPNDRVGYTF.

A few counts support this clone. This rearrangement joins TRBV18 to TRBJ1-1; 10 bases align to TRBD1. J lost 5 bases, V lost 4 bases, and 7 bases had no gene match. The germline CDR1 and CDR2 sequences are KGHSH and LQKENI. The CDR3 consists of 15 residues. The CDR3 DNA reads TGTGCCAGCTCACTAACCCGGGACAGGGGAACTGAAGCTTTCTTT. Amino acids: CASSLTRDRGTEAFF.

The CDR3 bases are TGTGCCAGCAGTTTAGCTCCGGGGGACACCGGGGAGCTGTTTTTT. It encodes CASSLAPGDTGELFF. The chain combines TRBV28 with TRBJ2-2, with TRBD2 as a possible D gene (6 bases). Per germline, CDR1 MDHEN and CDR2 SYDVKM. V was pared by 2 bases and J by 3 bases, with 10 bases between. This CDR3 contains 15 residues. Based on the CDR3 plus reference TRBV28 and TRBJ2-2, the full variable domain is DVKVTQSSRYLVKRTGEKVFLECVQDMDHENMFWYRQDPGLGLRLIYFSYDVKMKEKGDIPEGYSVSREKKERFSLILESASTNQTSMYLCASSLAPGDTGELFFGEGSRLTVL.

The chain is built from TRBV28 and TRBJ2-7; maybe TRBD1 (5 bases). V dropped 6 bases and J dropped 4 bases, with 7 bases sitting between them. Germline V CDR1 and CDR2: MDHEN, SYDVKM. CDR3 length equals 11 residues. The CDR3: CASSNRYEQYF. The DNA of the CDR3 is TGTGCCAGCAGCAACAGGTACGAGCAGTACTTC.

The CDR3 nucleotides read TGTGCCAGCAGTGCTTCCGCTAGCGGAGAGAATGAGCAGTTCTTC. This codes for CASSASASGENEQFF. The chain is built from TRBV2 and TRBJ2-1; 7 nucleotides match TRBD2. Trimming at V came to 4 bases and at J to 7 bases, leaving 10 bases not matched to a gene. The CDR3 runs 15 residues. Per germline, CDR1 SNHLY and CDR2 FYNNEI.

This chain uses TRBV12-3 or TRBV12-4 with TRBJ2-7, with a tentative D call TRBD2 (5 bases). This CDR3 has 12 amino acids. Trimming pared 4 bases from V and 3 bases from J, leaving 7 bases between. DNA of the CDR3: TGTGCCAGCAGTTCGGGGAACTACGAGCAGTACTTC. Translating gives CASSSGNYEQYF.

This rearrangement joins TRBV14 to TRBJ1-1, with TRBD1 matching 9 bases. The V and J ends lost 5 bases and 7 bases, in that order; junction bases with no gene match: 11. The CDR3 runs to 15 residues. Germline V lookup: CDR1 SGHDN, CDR2 FVKESK. CDR3 region: CASSDPPGTGSEAFF. In DNA form, the CDR3 reads TGTGCCAGCAGCGACCCTCCCGGGACAGGGAGTGAAGCTTTCTTT.

The chain links TRBV9 to TRBJ2-1, with TRBD2 identical over 10 bases. CDR3 length: 19 residues. The trim removed 2 bases at V and 7 bases at J, leaving 18 bases unmatched. The germline V gene has CDR1 SGDLS and CDR2 YYNGEE. The CDR3 nucleotides are TGTGCCAGCAGCGTTACGTCAAGTTACAGCGGGAGGGAATTGAATGAGCAGTTCTTC. Amino acid sequence: CASSVTSSYSGRELNEQFF.

The chain recombines TRBV10-3 with TRBJ2-1, with 16 bases fitting TRBD2. V lost 2 bases and J lost 6; bases outside the gene matches: 1. Germline loops: CDR1 ENHRY, CDR2 SYGVKD. CDR3 length equals 16 residues. The CDR3 DNA is TGTGCCATCAGTGAGGGGACTAGCGGGAGGGCCAATGAGCAGTTCTTC. It translates to CAISEGTSGRANEQFF.

The chain combines TRBV25-1 with TRBJ2-7, with D unclear. The V end was cut by 3 bases, the J end by 0 bases, with 12 bases between. This CDR3 comprises 15 residues. Germline-derived CDR1 and CDR2 are MGHDK and SYGVNS. The CDR3 DNA reads TGTGCCAGCAGTGATGGCATGAGGAGCTCCTACGAGCAGTACTTC. It yields the protein CASSDGMRSSYEQYF.

The J gene is TRBJ2-7, the V gene TRBV12-3 or TRBV12-4; maybe TRBD1 (7 bases). V lost 6 bases, J lost 4 bases, and 13 bases lay in between. CDR3 length equals 13 residues. This CDR3 is CASSQGGPYEQYF. The CDR3 DNA follows: TGTGCCAGCAGCCAGGGGGGACCGTACGAGCAGTACTTC.

This chain connects TRBV6-5 to TRBJ2-1; a possible D gene is TRBD2 (5 bases). Germline V lookup: CDR1 MNHEY, CDR2 SVGAGI. With 6 bases removed from V and 7 bases from J, the gap between germline ends came to 13 bases. CDR3 size: 13 residues. The CDR3 reads CASRPVGKNEQFF. CDR3 DNA: TGTGCCAGCAGACCCGTCGGGAAAAATGAGCAGTTCTTC.

The chain joins TRBV3-1 (or the pseudogene TRBV3-2) to TRBJ1-5; TRBD1 is a possible D gene (5 bases). Trimming took 1 base from V and 2 from J, leaving 9 bases between them. The CDR3 has 15 residues. The germline gives CDR1 LGHDT, CDR2 YNNKEL (reference sequence). Here the CDR3 reads CASSQGAGGNQPQHF. The CDR3 DNA follows: TGTGCCAGCAGCCAAGGTGCGGGGGGCAATCAGCCCCAGCATTTT.

This chain uses TRBV19 with TRBJ2-1, with D maybe TRBD2 (6 bases). The V end was cut by 5 bases, the J end by 4 bases, with 15 bases between. From germline, CDR1 is LNHDA and CDR2 SQIVND (reference sequence). The CDR3 runs to 15 residues. The chain's CDR3 is CASSPTPGLYNEQFF. CDR3 coding DNA: TGTGCCAGTAGTCCAACCCCGGGACTGTACAATGAGCAGTTCTTC.